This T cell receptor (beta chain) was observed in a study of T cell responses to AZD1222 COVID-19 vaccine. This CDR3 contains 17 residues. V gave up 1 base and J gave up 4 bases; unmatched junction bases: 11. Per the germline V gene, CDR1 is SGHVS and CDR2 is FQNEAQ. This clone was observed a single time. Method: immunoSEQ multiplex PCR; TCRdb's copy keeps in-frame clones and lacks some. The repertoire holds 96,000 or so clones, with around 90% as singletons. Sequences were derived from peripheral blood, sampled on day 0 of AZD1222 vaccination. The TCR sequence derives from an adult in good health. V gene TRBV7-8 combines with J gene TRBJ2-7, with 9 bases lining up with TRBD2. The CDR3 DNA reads TGTGCCAGCAGCTTAGGGGCTAGCGGGGCCCCTCGGTACGAGCAGTACTTC. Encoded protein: CASSLGASGAPRYEQYF.